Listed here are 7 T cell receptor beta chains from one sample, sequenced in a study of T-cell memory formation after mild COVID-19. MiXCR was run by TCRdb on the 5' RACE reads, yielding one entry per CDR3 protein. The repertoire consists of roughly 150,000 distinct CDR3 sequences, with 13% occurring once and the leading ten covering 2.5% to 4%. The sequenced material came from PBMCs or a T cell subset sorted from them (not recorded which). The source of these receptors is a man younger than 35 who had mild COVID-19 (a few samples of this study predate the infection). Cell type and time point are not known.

The CDR3 sequence: CASSYSYRLNTEAFF. The CDR3 DNA sequence: TGTGCCAGCAGTTACTCGTATCGCCTAAACACTGAAGCTTTCTTT. The chain combines TRBV6-5 with TRBJ1-1; D remains unclear. The germline V gene has CDR1 MNHEY and CDR2 SVGAGI. Trimming removed 0 bases from V and 2 bases from J, with 10 bases in between. The CDR3 runs 15 residues.

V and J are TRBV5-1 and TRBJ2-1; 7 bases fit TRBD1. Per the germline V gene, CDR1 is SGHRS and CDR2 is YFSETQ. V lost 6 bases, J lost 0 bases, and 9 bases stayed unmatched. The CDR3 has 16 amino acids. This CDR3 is CASTLDRASSYNEQFF. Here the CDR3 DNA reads TGCGCCAGCACCCTTGACAGGGCGAGCTCCTACAATGAGCAGTTCTTC.

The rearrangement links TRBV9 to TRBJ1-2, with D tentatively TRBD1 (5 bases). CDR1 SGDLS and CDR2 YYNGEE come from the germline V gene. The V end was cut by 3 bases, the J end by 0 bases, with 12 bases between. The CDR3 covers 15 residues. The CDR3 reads CASSGPWGSNYGYTF. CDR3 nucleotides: TGTGCCAGCAGCGGTCCCTGGGGGTCTAACTATGGCTACACCTTC.

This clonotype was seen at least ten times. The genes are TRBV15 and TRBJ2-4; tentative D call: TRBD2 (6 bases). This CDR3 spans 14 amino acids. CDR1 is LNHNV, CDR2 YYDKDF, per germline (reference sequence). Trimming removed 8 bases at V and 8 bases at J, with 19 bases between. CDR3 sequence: CATGRGAGPDIQYF. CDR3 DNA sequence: TGTGCCACCGGCCGTGGGGCGGGGCCGGACATTCAGTACTTC.

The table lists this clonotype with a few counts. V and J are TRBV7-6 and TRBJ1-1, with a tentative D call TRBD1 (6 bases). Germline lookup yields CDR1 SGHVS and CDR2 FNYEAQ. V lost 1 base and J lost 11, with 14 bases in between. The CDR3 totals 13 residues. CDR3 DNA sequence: TGTGCCAGCAGCTTAGGCGGGGGCGCGGGCGCTTTCTTT. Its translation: CASSLGGGAGAFF.

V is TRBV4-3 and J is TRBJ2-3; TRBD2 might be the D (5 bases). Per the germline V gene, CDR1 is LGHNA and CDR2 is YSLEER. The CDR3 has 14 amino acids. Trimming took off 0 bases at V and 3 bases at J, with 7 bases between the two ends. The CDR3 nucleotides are TGCGCCAGCAGCCAAGATTGGAGGACAGATACGCAGTATTTT. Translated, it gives CASSQDWRTDTQYF.

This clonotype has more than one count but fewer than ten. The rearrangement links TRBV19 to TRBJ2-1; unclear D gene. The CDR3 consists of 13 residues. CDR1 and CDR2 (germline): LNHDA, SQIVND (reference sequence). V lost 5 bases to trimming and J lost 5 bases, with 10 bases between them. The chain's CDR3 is CASSPSHHNEQFF. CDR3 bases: TGTGCCAGTAGTCCATCACACCACAATGAGCAGTTCTTC.